This T cell receptor beta chain was captured by sequencing in a study of PD-1 blockade in classical Hodgkin lymphoma. As concerns this clone: The antigen is undetermined.

Points from the study as a whole: With CD4+ cells, TCR diversity rose significantly by C4D1, but not with CD8+ cells.

The table came from immunoSEQ multiplex PCR; TCRdb's copy has only in-frame clones and leaves some out. Among more than 95,000 clones, approximately 89% were seen once, and the ten largest hold over 15%. Time point specified: cycle 4 day 1 (C4D1), after 5 to 7 weeks of nivolumab. Each patient relapsed following autologous stem cell transplantation, and prior brentuximab vedotin exposure differed. Sequencing used peripheral blood mononuclear cells (PBMCs), obtained before the fourth cycle of nivolumab. This TCR came from a human donor with classical Hodgkin lymphoma.

This CDR3 is CASSFPNTGELFF. The CDR3 nucleotides are TGTGCCAGCAGCTTCCCGAACACCGGGGAGCTGTTTTTT. The rearrangement uses TRBV11-2 and TRBJ2-2; D is undetermined. The CDR3 has 13 residues. The V gene's germline CDR1 is SGHAT and CDR2 FQNNGV. V was trimmed by 3 bases and J by 0 bases, leaving 2 bases between them.